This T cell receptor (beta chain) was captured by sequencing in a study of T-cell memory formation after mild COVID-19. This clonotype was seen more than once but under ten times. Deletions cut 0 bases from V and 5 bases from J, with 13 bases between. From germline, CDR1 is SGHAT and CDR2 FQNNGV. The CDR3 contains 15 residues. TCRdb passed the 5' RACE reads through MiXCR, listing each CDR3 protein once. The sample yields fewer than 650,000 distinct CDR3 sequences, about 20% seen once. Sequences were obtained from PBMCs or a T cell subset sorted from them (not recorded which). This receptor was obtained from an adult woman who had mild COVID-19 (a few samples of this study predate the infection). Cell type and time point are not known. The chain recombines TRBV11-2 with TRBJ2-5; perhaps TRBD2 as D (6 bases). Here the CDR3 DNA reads TGTGCCAGCAGCTTAGATCGAGGGAGGATGGAGACCCAGTACTTC. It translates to CASSLDRGRMETQYF. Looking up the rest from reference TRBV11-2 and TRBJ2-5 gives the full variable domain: EAGVAQSPRYKIIEKRQSVAFWCNPISGHATLYWYQQILGQGPKLLIQFQNNGVVDDSQLPKDRFSAERLKGVDSTLKIQPAKLEDSAVYLCASSLDRGRMETQYFGPGTRLLVL.